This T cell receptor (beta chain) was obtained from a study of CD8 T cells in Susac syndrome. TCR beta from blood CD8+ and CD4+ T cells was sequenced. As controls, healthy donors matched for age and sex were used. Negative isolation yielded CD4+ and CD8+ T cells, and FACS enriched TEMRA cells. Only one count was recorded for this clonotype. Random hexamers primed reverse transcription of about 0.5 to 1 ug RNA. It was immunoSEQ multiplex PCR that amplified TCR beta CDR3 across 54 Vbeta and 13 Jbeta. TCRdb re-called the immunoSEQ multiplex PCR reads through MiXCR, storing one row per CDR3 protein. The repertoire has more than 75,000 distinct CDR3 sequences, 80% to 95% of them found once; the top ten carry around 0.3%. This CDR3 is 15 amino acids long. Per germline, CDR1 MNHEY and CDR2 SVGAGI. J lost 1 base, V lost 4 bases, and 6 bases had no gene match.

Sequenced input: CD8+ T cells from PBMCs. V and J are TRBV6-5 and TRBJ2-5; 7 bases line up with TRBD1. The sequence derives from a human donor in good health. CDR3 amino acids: CASSWTGAIQETQYF. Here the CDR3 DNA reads TGTGCCAGCAGTTGGACAGGAGCGATCCAAGAGACCCAGTACTTC.